What follows is one T cell receptor beta chain and its context. Its antigen is undetermined. Profiled with immunoSEQ multiplex PCR; TCRdb holds only in-frame clones, not every one. This table has roughly 30,000 clones, around 90% appearing once. Germline CDR1 SEHNR, CDR2 FQNEAQ (reference sequence). This CDR3 is 15 amino acids long. V shed 5 bases, J shed 7 bases, and the junction held 11 bases outside the gene matches. This entry comes from a study of T cells after posttransplantation cyclophosphamide. Study-wide points: Blood and skin or GI T cell repertoires showed limited TRB overlap. Later post-transplant blood repertoires were often dominated by donor CD8+ memory clones.

The chain carries TRBV7-9 and TRBJ2-3, with 8 positions matching TRBD1. Sequenced: PBMCs. The source of this sequence is a woman aged 40 to 50 with a blood cancer, CMV-positive, and with a related stem cell donor. The CDR3: CASSRPGTGAYTQYF. The CDR3 DNA reads TGTGCCAGCAGCCGTCCCGGGACAGGCGCCTATACGCAGTATTTT.